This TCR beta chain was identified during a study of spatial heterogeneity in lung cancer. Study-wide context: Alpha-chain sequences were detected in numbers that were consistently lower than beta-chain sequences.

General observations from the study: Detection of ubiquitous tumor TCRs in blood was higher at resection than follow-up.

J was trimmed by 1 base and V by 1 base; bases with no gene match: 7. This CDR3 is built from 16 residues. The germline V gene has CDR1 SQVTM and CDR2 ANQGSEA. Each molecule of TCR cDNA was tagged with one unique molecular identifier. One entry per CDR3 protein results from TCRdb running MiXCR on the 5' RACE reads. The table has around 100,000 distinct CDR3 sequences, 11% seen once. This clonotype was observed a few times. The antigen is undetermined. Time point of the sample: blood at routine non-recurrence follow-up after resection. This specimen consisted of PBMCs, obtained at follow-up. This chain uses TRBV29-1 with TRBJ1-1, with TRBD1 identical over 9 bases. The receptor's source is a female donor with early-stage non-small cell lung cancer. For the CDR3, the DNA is TGCAGCGTTGAAGTACAGGGGGCGCCCCAGAACACTGAAGCTTTCTTT. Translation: CSVEVQGAPQNTEAFF.